The 25 T cell receptor beta chains in this list originate from one sample, sequenced in a study of breast tumors, draining lymph nodes, adjacent tissues. TCRdb used MiXCR to reprocess the multiplex PCR reads, holding one entry per CDR3 protein. Here the sample spans about 180,000 distinct CDR3 sequences, about 33% being singletons. Samples came from axillary lymph nodes draining the breast cancer. Sequenced: axillary lymph node tissue. The receptor set was obtained from a female donor with breast cancer. Some clones in this sample may be carry-over from other donors' samples.

This clonotype was counted ten times or more. This chain joins TRBV18 and TRBJ2-2; D is uncertain. The CDR3 extends over 15 amino acids. The V end lost 2 bases, the J end lost 4 bases, and 11 bases lay between the germline ends. In germline, CDR1 is KGHSH, CDR2 LQKENI. The CDR3 DNA sequence: TGTGCCAGCTCACCAGTAAAGGTCCTCACCGGGGAGCTGTTTTTT. It translates to CASSPVKVLTGELFF.

This clonotype has at least ten counts. The chain is built from TRBV4-1 and TRBJ2-3, with TRBD2 matching over 8 bases. V gave up 3 bases and J gave up 4 bases; unmatched junction bases: 12. CDR3 length: 17 amino acids. Germline CDR1 MGHRA, CDR2 YSYEKL. The DNA for the CDR3 is TGCGCCAGCAGCCATGTGTACGGGAGGGCCCCCGCAGATACGCAGTATTTT. It is translated as CASSHVYGRAPADTQYF.

In this sample, this clonotype turned up a few times. This clone may be a read error of a much larger clone one base away. DNA of the CDR3: TGCGCCAGCAGCTTGGACCCGGGACTAGACATCTACGAGCAGTACTTC. Translation: CASSLDPGLDIYEQYF. The gene calls are TRBV5-1 and TRBJ2-7; 8 bases are shared with TRBD2. The V gene end was trimmed by 0 bases and the J gene end by 3 bases; junction bases not matched to a gene: 8. Germline loops: CDR1 SGHRS, CDR2 YFSETQ. The CDR3 spans 16 residues. Supplemented by reference TRBV5-1 and TRBJ2-7, the full variable domain reads KAGVTQTPRYLIKTRGQQVTLSCSPISGHRSVSWYQQTPGQGLQFLFEYFSETQRNKGNFPGRFSGRQFSNSRSEMNVSTLELGDSALYLCASSLDPGLDIYEQYFGPGTRLTVT.

In this sample, this clonotype turned up many times. The rearrangement joins TRBV10-3 to TRBJ2-5, with 7 nucleotides matching TRBD2. The CDR3 length is 15 residues. Per germline, CDR1 ENHRY and CDR2 SYGVKD. Trimming took 3 bases from V and 1 from J; bases not matched to a gene: 5. The DNA of the CDR3 is TGTGCCATCAGTGACCCCCCTAGCGGCCAAGAGACCCAGTACTTC. Amino acid sequence: CAISDPPSGQETQYF.

This chain links TRBV5-1 with TRBJ2-6; D gene ambiguous. Germline lookup yields CDR1 SGHRS and CDR2 YFSETQ. The ends were cut back, 2 bases at V and 17 bases at J, with 2 bases in the middle. The CDR3 consists of 8 residues. The CDR3 protein is CASSFMTF. The CDR3 DNA reads as TGCGCCAGCAGCTTTATGACTTTC.

This clonotype has a count of ten or more. One end of the junction fails to match germline, which may point to a read error. The rearrangement uses TRBV6-5 and TRBJ2-7; D gene ambiguous. The CDR3 covers 14 residues. Germline V gene lookup returns CDR1 MNHEY and CDR2 SVGAGI. In DNA, the CDR3 is TGTGCCAGCAGTCACTCGCCAGCCACCTACGAGCAGTACTTC. Translated, it gives CASSHSPATYEQYF.

A note on this clonotype: A junction end diverges from the germline sequence, so it may reflect a read error. This chain uses TRBV12-3 or TRBV12-4 with TRBJ2-5, with D perhaps TRBD2 (5 bases). CDR3 length: 15 amino acids. The CDR3 here is CASSSRGVWAETQYF. For the CDR3, the DNA is TGTGCCAGCAGTTCCCGGGGAGTCTGGGCAGAGACCCAATACTTC.

This clonotype was found many times. The V gene is TRBV18, the J gene TRBJ2-3; 7 positions agree with TRBD2. Germline loops: CDR1 KGHSH, CDR2 LQKENI. The CDR3 covers 15 residues. The trim removed 2 bases at V and 2 bases at J, leaving 4 bases unmatched. The DNA for the CDR3 is TGTGCCAGCTCACCATCACAGCGGGACACAGATACGCAGTATTTT. It yields the protein CASSPSQRDTDTQYF. Using reference TRBV18 and TRBJ2-3 for the parts outside the CDR3, the full variable domain is NAGVMQNPRHLVRRRGQEARLRCSPMKGHSHVYWYRQLPEEGLKFMVYLQKENIIDESGMPKERFSAEFPKEGPSILRIQQVVRGDSAAYFCASSPSQRDTDTQYFGPGTRLTVL.

This clonotype has ten or more counts. The CDR3 loop is CASSQVGGGGTYEQYF. The CDR3 DNA sequence: TGTGCCAGCAGCCAAGTCGGAGGCGGGGGGACCTACGAGCAGTACTTC. The V and J genes are TRBV14 and TRBJ2-7, with 8 nucleotides matching TRBD2. Germline V gene data show CDR1 as SGHDN and CDR2 as FVKESK. The CDR3 contains 16 residues. V lost 1 base, J lost 2 bases, and 7 bases stayed unmatched.

The chain couples TRBV5-5 to TRBJ2-6; 12 bases fit TRBD1. Per germline, CDR1 SGHKS and CDR2 YYEKEE (reference sequence). The CDR3 is 18 residues long. With V trimmed by 5 bases and J by 2 bases, 8 bases remained unmatched. DNA of the CDR3: TGTGCCAGCAGTCCCGGGGACAGGGGGCTGGCTGGGGCCAACGTCCTGACTTTC. Translated, it gives CASSPGDRGLAGANVLTF. The whole variable domain, remainder taken from reference TRBV5-5 and TRBJ2-6, is DAGVTQSPTHLIKTRGQQVTLRCSPISGHKSVSWYQQVLGQGPQFIFQYYEKEERGRGNFPDRFSARQFPNYSSELNVNALLLGDSALYLCASSPGDRGLAGANVLTFGAGSRLTVL.

This clonotype was counted ten times or more. This rearrangement joins TRBV25-1 to TRBJ1-2; 9 bases agree with TRBD1. Germline V gives CDR1 MGHDK, CDR2 SYGVNS. After removal of 2 bases from V and 5 bases from J, the junction contained 6 bases not matched to a gene. The length of the CDR3 is 15 residues. The CDR3 is CASSELGTGNYGYTF. The CDR3 DNA sequence: TGTGCCAGCAGTGAACTCGGGACAGGGAATTATGGCTACACCTTC.

This clonotype has only a few counts. The chain carries TRBV18 and TRBJ1-3; D is ambiguous. Germline assignment: CDR1 KGHSH and CDR2 LQKENI. Trimming stripped 3 bases from V and 4 bases from J, with 19 bases between. The CDR3 spans 17 residues. The CDR3 reads CASSPILDEKRGNTIYF. CDR3 in DNA: TGTGCCAGCTCACCCATCTTGGACGAAAAGAGAGGAAACACCATATATTTT.

The rearrangement joins TRBV13 to TRBJ2-7, with D perhaps TRBD2 (6 bases). Germline values: CDR1 PRHDT, CDR2 FYEKMQ (reference sequence). V was clipped by 2 bases and J by 3 bases, with 14 bases between them. This CDR3 has 15 residues. The CDR3 spells CASSLPVGGIYEQYF. As DNA, the CDR3 is TGTGCCAGCAGCTTACCTGTTGGGGGGATCTACGAGCAGTACTTC.

As concerns this clonotype: This clone may be a read error of a much larger clone one base away. In this CDR3 the conserved last residue, phenylalanine or tryptophan, is missing, so a read error is likely. The V call is TRBV6-1, the J call TRBJ2-5; D might be TRBD2 (5 bases). The CDR3 length is 12 residues. Trimming removed 7 bases from V and 5 bases from J, with 11 bases in between. The V gene's germline CDR1 is MNHNS and CDR2 SASEGT. CDR3 residues: CASNIAWETQYL. CDR3 nucleotides: TGTGCCAGCAATATAGCGTGGGAGACCCAGTACCTC.

The rearrangement uses TRBV20-1 and TRBJ2-1, with 11 bases matching TRBD2. The V gene end was trimmed by 0 bases and the J gene end by 10 bases; junction bases not matched to a gene: 5. Germline V gene sequence: CDR1 DFQATT, CDR2 SNEGSKA (reference sequence). The length of the CDR3 is 14 residues. The CDR3 DNA follows: TGCAGTGCTAGAGAGACTAGCGGGAAGGAGGAGCAGTTCTTC. It specifies CSARETSGKEEQFF.

Details on this clonotype: The missing conserved phenylalanine or tryptophan at the end of this CDR3 makes a read error likely. The limits of the CDR3 on the DNA are not certain, so only TCRdb's listed CDR3 is given. The chain's CDR3 is CATGLEGRDKHRGAVV. The gene calls are TRBV10-1 and TRBJ2-2; the table's D call, TRBD1, has no DNA check behind it. Germline CDR1 WNHNN, CDR2 SYGVQD (reference sequence). With termini counted, the CDR3 has 16 amino acids.

This clonotype was seen at least ten times. The chain links TRBV7-8 to TRBJ2-7; 7 positions agree with TRBD1. Germline assignment: CDR1 SGHVS and CDR2 FQNEAQ. V gave up 5 bases and J gave up 4 bases; unmatched junction bases: 5. This CDR3 has 13 residues. CDR3 in DNA: TGTGCCAGCAGCGTCCGGGACAGTTACGAGCAGTACTTC. This gives the protein CASSVRDSYEQYF. Full variable domain (remainder filled in from reference TRBV7-8 and TRBJ2-7): GAGVSQSPRYKVAKRGQDVALRCDPISGHVSLFWYQQALGQGPEFLTYFQNEAQLDKSGLPSDRFFAERPEGSVSTLKIQRTQQEDSAVYLCASSVRDSYEQYFGPGTRLTVT.

This clonotype was counted many times. The chain links TRBV6-5 to TRBJ2-1; D unresolved. Trimming left V 2 bases short and J 9 bases short, with 8 bases between. CDR3 length equals 12 residues. Germline values: CDR1 MNHEY, CDR2 SVGAGI. The CDR3 is CASSYTRSEQFF. The DNA of the CDR3 is TGTGCCAGCAGTTACACGCGGAGTGAGCAGTTCTTC.

This clonotype was counted many times. The V gene is TRBV20-1, the J gene TRBJ2-3, with TRBD2 identical over 8 bases. This CDR3 region has 17 residues. V shed 0 bases, J shed 1 base, and the junction held 9 bases outside the gene matches. The V gene's germline CDR1 is DFQATT and CDR2 SNEGSKA (reference sequence). CDR3 nucleotide sequence: TGCAGTGCTAGAGATCGTGTAGCGGGAAAAGGCACAGATACGCAGTATTTT. Amino acid sequence: CSARDRVAGKGTDTQYF.

The sample holds many counts of this clonotype. The chain uses TRBV2 and TRBJ2-7, with D maybe TRBD2 (5 bases). There are 15 residues in the CDR3. V lost 6 bases to trimming and J lost 4 bases, with 19 bases between them. CDR1 and CDR2 (germline): SNHLY, FYNNEI. This CDR3 reads CASSPSPGSPYEQYF. CDR3 in DNA: TGTGCCAGCAGCCCCTCGCCGGGATCCCCTTACGAGCAGTACTTC. Full variable domain (missing parts from reference TRBV2 and TRBJ2-7): EPEVTQTPSHQVTQMGQEVILRCVPISNHLYFYWYRQILGQKVEFLVSFYNNEISEKSEIFDDQFSVERPDGSNFTLKIRSTKLEDSAMYFCASSPSPGSPYEQYFGPGTRLTVT.

At least ten counts were recorded for this clonotype. The chain uses TRBV7-6 and TRBJ2-7; 8 nucleotides align to TRBD1. The CDR3 spans 14 residues. Germline lookup yields CDR1 SGHVS and CDR2 FNYEAQ. With V trimmed by 5 bases and J by 3 bases, 6 bases remained unmatched. The CDR3 DNA reads as TGTGCCAGCAGCCCGGGACAGGAGAACTACGAGCAGTACTTC. Its translation is CASSPGQENYEQYF.

The chain joins TRBV6-1 to TRBJ2-1; weak D call: TRBD2 (6 bases). The V end was cut by 7 bases, the J end by 3 bases, with 25 bases between. Germline V gene lookup returns CDR1 MNHNS and CDR2 SASEGT. This CDR3 contains 18 residues. CDR3 residues: CASTKTSLSGLFYNEQFF. CDR3 in DNA: TGTGCCAGCACCAAAACCTCCCTTAGCGGACTTTTCTACAATGAGCAGTTCTTC.

As concerns this clonotype: A much bigger clone sits one base away, suggesting this may be a read error. CDR3 protein: CASGLYSYELYF. For the CDR3, the DNA is TGTGCTAGTGGTTTGTACTCCTACGAGCTGTACTTC. The rearrangement links TRBV12-3 or TRBV12-4 to TRBJ2-7, with D unclear. CDR3 length equals 12 residues.

This clonotype occurred many times. The rearrangement joins TRBV20-1 to TRBJ2-7, with 7 bases that match TRBD1. V trimming: 3 bases; J trimming: 2 bases; junction bases outside the gene matches: 4. The V gene's germline CDR1 is DFQATT and CDR2 SNEGSKA (reference sequence). CDR3 length: 13 amino acids. The CDR3 DNA sequence: TGCAGTGCTAGCCGACAGGGTGCCTACGAGCAGTACTTC. Amino acid sequence: CSASRQGAYEQYF.

The chain combines TRBV11-2 with TRBJ1-4; D call uncertain. Germline V lookup: CDR1 SGHAT, CDR2 FQNNGV. The CDR3 is made up of 15 amino acids. V was clipped by 2 bases and J by 6 bases, with 13 bases between them. The CDR3 coding sequence is TGTGCCAGCAGCTTAAATGGGCCAAGCTATGAAAAACTGTTTTTT. It translates to CASSLNGPSYEKLFF.